The next 2 T cell receptor beta chains were all read from a single sample in a study of T cells after yellow fever vaccination. One entry per CDR3 protein results from TCRdb running MiXCR on the 5' RACE reads. The sample records approximately 300,000 distinct CDR3 sequences, roughly 7% being singletons. The material was PBMCs, obtained around 45 days after the first yellow fever vaccination. The receptors derive from a man aged 18 to 35 who received the YFV17D yellow fever vaccine.

The chain employs TRBV6-1 and TRBJ2-2; 7 positions agree with TRBD1. The V gene end was trimmed by 5 bases and the J gene end by 5 bases; junction bases not matched to a gene: 2. The germline CDR1 and CDR2 sequences are MNHNS and SASEGT. The CDR3 totals 13 residues. Here the CDR3 reads CASSPDRTGELFF. The DNA of the CDR3 is TGTGCCAGCAGTCCGGACAGGACCGGGGAGCTGTTTTTT.

The table lists this clonotype with many counts. V gene TRBV20-1 combines with J gene TRBJ2-4, with 11 bases that match TRBD2. CDR3 size: 17 residues. Germline CDR1 DFQATT, CDR2 SNEGSKA (reference sequence). V gave up 1 base and J gave up 2 bases; unmatched junction bases: 7. The CDR3 sequence is CSARVIAGGPTKNIQYF. CDR3 nucleotide sequence: TGCAGTGCTAGAGTAATAGCGGGGGGGCCTACCAAAAACATTCAGTACTTC.